A single sample gave rise to the 9 T cell receptor beta chains below, sequenced in a study of T cell changes during pregnancy in multiple sclerosis. Only in-frame clones appear in the TCRdb table, and some are missing; sequencing was by immunoSEQ multiplex PCR. The data contain tens of thousands of clones, around 92% of them seen just once; the ten biggest clones take up less than 3%. Sequenced here: peripheral blood, sampled before pregnancy. These receptors all come from a female donor with multiple sclerosis, enrolled in a pregnancy study.

The chain links TRBV19 to TRBJ1-2, with 8 bases matching TRBD1. Germline V gene sequence: CDR1 LNHDA, CDR2 SQIVND (reference sequence). CDR3 size: 14 residues. After removal of 5 bases from V and 3 bases from J, the junction contained 5 bases not matched to a gene. The CDR3 loop is CASSPGTGYYGYTF. In DNA form, the CDR3 reads TGTGCCAGTAGTCCCGGGACAGGATACTATGGCTACACCTTC.

V gene TRBV5-1 combines with J gene TRBJ2-7; D might be TRBD2 (6 bases). Trimming removed 0 bases from V and 2 bases from J, with 12 bases in between. In germline, CDR1 is SGHRS, CDR2 YFSETQ. The CDR3 covers 15 residues. CDR3 sequence reads: CASSLGGDLTYEQYF. CDR3 coding DNA: TGCGCCAGCAGCTTGGGGGGGGACCTTACCTACGAGCAGTACTTC.

V and J are TRBV29-1 and TRBJ1-2; weak D call: TRBD1 (5 bases). The CDR3 has 11 amino acids. Germline loops: CDR1 SQVTM, CDR2 ANQGSEA. The V and J ends lost 4 bases and 4 bases respectively, with 7 bases between them. CDR3 nucleotide sequence: TGCAGCGTTGCACAGGTCTATGGCTACACCTTC. Protein: CSVAQVYGYTF.

The chain joins TRBV6-5 to TRBJ2-1, with TRBD2 identical over 7 bases. CDR3 size: 14 residues. Germline CDR1 and CDR2: MNHEY and SVGAGI. The V and J ends lost 7 bases and 2 bases, in that order; junction bases with no gene match: 5. The CDR3 DNA is TGTGCCAGCAAGGCGGGAGTCACCTACAATGAGCAGTTCTTC. It encodes CASKAGVTYNEQFF.

This clone was counted a single time. The chain uses TRBV11-1 and TRBJ1-1, with TRBD1 matching 7 bases. The V segment lost 5 bases and the J segment 4 bases; nucleotides outside the gene matches: 7. CDR1 is SGHAT, CDR2 FQDESV, per germline (reference sequence). There are 14 residues in the CDR3. This CDR3 is CASSTDRVSTEAFF. DNA for the CDR3: TGTGCCAGCAGCACAGACAGGGTGAGCACTGAAGCTTTCTTT.

The CDR3 region has the DNA TGTGCCAGCAGCGTAGGTCCTAGCGGCGCGGGCGAGCAGTACTTC. This sequence encodes CASSVGPSGAGEQYF. The chain carries TRBV9 and TRBJ2-7, with 7 bases identical to TRBD2. The CDR3 contains 15 residues. V was pared by 0 bases and J by 6 bases, with 9 bases of the junction left unmatched. The germline V gene has CDR1 SGDLS and CDR2 YYNGEE.

The V call is TRBV5-4, the J call TRBJ2-7, with D possibly TRBD2 on 5 matching bases. The CDR3 has 12 residues. The germline gives CDR1 SGHNT, CDR2 YYREEE (reference sequence). Trimming took 2 bases from V and 7 from J, leaving 10 bases between them. As DNA, the CDR3 is TGTGCCAGCAGCTTACGGGGTGAAGAGCAGTACTTC. It codes for CASSLRGEEQYF.

The chain joins TRBV9 to TRBJ2-1, with TRBD2 identical over 10 bases. The CDR3 has 16 amino acids. Germline V gene lookup returns CDR1 SGDLS and CDR2 YYNGEE. V was pared by 4 bases and J by 10 bases, with 14 bases of the junction left unmatched. CDR3 region: CASSPGLADYLHEQFF. DNA of the CDR3: TGTGCCAGCAGCCCCGGACTAGCGGACTACCTACACGAGCAGTTCTTC.

This rearrangement joins TRBV18 to TRBJ1-1; tentative D call: TRBD1 (6 bases). Germline CDR1 KGHSH, CDR2 LQKENI. The CDR3 has 14 residues. Trimming removed 6 bases at V and 4 bases at J, with 15 bases between. For the CDR3, the DNA is TGTGCCAGCTCGCCGGGACAACATACCACTGAAGCTTTCTTT. This encodes CASSPGQHTTEAFF.